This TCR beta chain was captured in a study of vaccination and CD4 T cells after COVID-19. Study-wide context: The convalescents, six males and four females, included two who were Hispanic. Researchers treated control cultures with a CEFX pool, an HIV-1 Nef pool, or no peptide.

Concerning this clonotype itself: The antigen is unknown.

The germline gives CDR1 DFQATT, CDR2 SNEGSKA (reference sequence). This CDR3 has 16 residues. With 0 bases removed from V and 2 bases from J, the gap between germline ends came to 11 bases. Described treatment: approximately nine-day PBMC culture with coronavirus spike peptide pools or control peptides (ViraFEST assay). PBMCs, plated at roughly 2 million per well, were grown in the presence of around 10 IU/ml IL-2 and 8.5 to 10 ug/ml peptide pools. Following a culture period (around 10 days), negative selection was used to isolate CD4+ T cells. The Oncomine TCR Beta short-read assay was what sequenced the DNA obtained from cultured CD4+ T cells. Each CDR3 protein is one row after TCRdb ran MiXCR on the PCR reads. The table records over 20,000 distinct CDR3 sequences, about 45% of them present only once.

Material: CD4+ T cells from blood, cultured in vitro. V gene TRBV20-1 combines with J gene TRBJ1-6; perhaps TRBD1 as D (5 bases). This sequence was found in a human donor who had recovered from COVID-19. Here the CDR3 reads CSAREGRSTYNSPLHF. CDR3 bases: TGCAGTGCTAGAGAGGGGCGATCAACCTATAATTCACCCCTCCACTTT.